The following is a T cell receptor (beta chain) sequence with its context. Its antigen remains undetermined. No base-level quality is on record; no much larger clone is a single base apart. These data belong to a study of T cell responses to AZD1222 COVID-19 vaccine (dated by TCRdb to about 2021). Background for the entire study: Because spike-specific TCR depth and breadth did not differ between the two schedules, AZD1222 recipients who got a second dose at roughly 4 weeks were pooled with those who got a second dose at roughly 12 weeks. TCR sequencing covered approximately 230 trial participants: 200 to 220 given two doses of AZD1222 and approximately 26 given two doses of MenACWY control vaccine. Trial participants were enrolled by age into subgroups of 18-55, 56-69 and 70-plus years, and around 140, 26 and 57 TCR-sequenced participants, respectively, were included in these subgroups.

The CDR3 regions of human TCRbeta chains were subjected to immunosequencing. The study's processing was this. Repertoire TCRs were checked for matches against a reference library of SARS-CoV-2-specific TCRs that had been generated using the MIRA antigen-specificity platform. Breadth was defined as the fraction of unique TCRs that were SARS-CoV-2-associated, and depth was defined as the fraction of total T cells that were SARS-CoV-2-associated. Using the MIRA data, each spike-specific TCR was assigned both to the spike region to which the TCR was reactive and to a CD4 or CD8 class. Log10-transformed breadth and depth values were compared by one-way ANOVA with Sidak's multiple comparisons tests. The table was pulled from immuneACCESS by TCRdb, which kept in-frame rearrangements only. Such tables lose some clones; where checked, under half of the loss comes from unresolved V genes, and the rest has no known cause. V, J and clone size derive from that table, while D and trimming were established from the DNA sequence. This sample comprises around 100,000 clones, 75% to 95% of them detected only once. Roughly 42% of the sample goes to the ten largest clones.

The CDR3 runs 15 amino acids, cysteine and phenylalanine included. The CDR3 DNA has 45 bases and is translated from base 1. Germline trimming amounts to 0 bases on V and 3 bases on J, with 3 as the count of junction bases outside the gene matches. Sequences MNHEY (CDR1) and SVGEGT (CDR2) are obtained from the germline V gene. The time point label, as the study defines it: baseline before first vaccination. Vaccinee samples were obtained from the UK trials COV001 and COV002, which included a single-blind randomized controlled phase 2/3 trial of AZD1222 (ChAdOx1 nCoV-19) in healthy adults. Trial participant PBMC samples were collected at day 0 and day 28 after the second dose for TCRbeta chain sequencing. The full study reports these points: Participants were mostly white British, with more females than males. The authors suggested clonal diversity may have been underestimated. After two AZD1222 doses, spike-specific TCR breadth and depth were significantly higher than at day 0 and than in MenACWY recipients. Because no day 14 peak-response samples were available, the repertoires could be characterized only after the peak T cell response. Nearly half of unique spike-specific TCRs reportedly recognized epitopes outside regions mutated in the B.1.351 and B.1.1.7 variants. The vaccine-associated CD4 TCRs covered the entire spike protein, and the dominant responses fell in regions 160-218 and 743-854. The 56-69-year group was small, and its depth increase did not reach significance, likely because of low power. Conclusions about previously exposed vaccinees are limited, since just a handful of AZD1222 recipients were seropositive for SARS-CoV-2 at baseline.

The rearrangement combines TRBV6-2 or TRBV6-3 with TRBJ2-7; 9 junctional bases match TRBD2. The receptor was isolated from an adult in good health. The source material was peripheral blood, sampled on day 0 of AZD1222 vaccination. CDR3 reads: CASSYSLSGSYEQYF. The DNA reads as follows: TGTGCCAGCAGTTACTCGCTTAGCGGGAGCTACGAGCAGTACTTC.